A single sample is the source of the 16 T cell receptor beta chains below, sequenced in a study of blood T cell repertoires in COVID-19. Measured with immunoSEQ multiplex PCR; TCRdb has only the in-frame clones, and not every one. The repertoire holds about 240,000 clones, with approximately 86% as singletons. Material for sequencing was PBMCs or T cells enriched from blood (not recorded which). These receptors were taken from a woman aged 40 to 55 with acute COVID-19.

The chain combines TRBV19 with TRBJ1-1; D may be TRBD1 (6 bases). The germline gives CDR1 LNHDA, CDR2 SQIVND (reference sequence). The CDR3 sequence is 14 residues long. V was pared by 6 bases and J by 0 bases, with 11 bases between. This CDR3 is CASSPGHMNTEAFF. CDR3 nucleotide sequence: TGTGCCAGTAGCCCGGGACATATGAACACTGAAGCTTTCTTT.

The CDR3 protein is CASSLADPNYGYTF. CDR3 nucleotide sequence: TGTGCCAGCAGCCTTGCAGATCCTAACTATGGCTACACCTTC. The chain is built from TRBV7-9 and TRBJ1-2; D gene unclear. The CDR3 is 14 amino acids. CDR1 and CDR2 from the germline V gene are SEHNR and FQNEAQ (reference sequence). Trimming took 5 bases from V and 0 from J, leaving 10 bases between them. Based on the CDR3 plus reference TRBV7-9 and TRBJ1-2, the full variable domain is DTGVSQNPRHKITKRGQNVTFRCDPISEHNRLYWYRQTLGQGPEFLTYFQNEAQLEKSRLLSDRFSAERPKGSFSTLEIQRTEQGDSAMYLCASSLADPNYGYTFGSGTRLTVV.

The CDR3: CASRAGYNEQFF. In nucleotides, the CDR3 is TGTGCCAGCAGGGCAGGGTACAATGAGCAGTTCTTC. The chain carries TRBV6-5 and TRBJ2-1, with D perhaps matching TRBD1 (5 bases). The length of the CDR3 is 12 residues. The germline gives CDR1 MNHEY, CDR2 SVGAGI. Between the trimmed V and J ends, which lost 6 bases and 4 bases, there was a span of 7 bases.

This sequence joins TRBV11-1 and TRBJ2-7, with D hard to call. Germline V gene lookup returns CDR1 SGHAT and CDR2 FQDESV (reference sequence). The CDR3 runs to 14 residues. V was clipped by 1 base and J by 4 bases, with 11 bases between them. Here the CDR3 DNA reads TGTGCCAGCAGCTTAGACGGAATACTATACGAGCAGTACTTC. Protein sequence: CASSLDGILYEQYF.

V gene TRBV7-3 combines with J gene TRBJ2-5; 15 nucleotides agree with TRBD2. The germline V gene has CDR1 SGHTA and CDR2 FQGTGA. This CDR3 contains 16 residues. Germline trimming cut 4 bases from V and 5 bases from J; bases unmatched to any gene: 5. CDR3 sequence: CASSSGLAGGGETQYF. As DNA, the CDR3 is TGTGCCAGCAGCTCCGGACTAGCGGGAGGGGGGGAGACCCAGTACTTC.

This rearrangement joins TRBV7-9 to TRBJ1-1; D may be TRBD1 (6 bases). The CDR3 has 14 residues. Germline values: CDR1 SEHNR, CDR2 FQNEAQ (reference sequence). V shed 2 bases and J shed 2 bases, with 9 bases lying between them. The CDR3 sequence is CASSLLGHNTEAFF. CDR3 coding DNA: TGTGCCAGCAGCTTATTGGGACACAACACTGAAGCTTTCTTT. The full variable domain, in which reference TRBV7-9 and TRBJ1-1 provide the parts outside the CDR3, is DTGVSQNPRHKITKRGQNVTFRCDPISEHNRLYWYRQTLGQGPEFLTYFQNEAQLEKSRLLSDRFSAERPKGSFSTLEIQRTEQGDSAMYLCASSLLGHNTEAFFGQGTRLTVV.

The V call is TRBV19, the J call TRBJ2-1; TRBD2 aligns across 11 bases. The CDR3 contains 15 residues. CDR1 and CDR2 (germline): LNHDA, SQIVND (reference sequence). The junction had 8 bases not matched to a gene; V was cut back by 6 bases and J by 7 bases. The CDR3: CASRPTSGSLNEQFF. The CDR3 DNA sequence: TGTGCCAGTAGACCAACTAGCGGGAGTCTTAATGAGCAGTTCTTC. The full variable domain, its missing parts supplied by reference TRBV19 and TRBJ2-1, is DGGITQSPKYLFRKEGQNVTLSCEQNLNHDAMYWYRQDPGQGLRLIYYSQIVNDFQKGDIAEGYSVSREKKESFPLTVTSAQKNPTAFYLCASRPTSGSLNEQFFGPGTRLTVL.

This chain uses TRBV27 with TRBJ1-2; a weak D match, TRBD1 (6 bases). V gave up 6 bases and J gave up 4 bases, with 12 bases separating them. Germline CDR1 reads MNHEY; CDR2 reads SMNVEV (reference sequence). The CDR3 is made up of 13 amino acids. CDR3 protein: CASSLGQSYGYTF. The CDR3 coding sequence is TGTGCCAGCAGCCTCGGACAGTCCTATGGCTACACCTTC.

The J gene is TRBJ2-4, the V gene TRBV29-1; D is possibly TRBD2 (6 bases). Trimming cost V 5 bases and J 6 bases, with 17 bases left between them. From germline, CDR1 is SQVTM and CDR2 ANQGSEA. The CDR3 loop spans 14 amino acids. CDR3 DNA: TGCAGCGTTCTGTCGGACCGGAGGGGAAACATTCAGTACTTC. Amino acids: CSVLSDRRGNIQYF.

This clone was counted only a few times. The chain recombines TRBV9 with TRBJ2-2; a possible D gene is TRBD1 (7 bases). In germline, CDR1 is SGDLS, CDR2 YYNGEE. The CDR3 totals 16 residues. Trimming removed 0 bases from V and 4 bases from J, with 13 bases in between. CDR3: CASSVATGDSTGELFF. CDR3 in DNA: TGTGCCAGCAGCGTAGCTACGGGGGACAGCACCGGGGAGCTGTTTTTT.

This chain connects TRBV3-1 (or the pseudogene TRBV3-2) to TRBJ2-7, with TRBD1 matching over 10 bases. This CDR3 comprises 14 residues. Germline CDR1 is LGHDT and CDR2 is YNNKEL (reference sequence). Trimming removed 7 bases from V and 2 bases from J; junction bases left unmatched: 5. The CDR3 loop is CASKKGTGAYEQYF. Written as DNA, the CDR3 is TGTGCCAGCAAAAAGGGGACAGGGGCCTACGAGCAGTACTTC.

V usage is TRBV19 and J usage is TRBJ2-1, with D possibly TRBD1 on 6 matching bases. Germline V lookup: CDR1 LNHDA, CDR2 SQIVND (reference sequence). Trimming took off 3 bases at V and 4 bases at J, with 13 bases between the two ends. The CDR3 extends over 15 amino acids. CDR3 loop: CASSIGDNGYNEQFF. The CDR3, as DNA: TGTGCCAGTAGTATTGGGGACAATGGATACAATGAGCAGTTCTTC.

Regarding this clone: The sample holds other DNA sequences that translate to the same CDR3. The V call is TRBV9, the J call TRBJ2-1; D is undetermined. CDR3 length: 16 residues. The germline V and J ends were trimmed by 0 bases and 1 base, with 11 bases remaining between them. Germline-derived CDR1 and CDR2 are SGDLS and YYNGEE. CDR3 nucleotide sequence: TGTGCCAGCAGCGTAGGAGGCGGCCCATCCTACAATGAGCAGTTCTTC. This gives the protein CASSVGGGPSYNEQFF.

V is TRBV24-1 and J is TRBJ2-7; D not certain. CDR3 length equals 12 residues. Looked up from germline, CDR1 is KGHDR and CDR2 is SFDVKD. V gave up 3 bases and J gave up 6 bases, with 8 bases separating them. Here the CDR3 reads CATSDEMSEQYF. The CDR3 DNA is TGTGCCACCAGTGATGAAATGAGCGAGCAGTACTTC.

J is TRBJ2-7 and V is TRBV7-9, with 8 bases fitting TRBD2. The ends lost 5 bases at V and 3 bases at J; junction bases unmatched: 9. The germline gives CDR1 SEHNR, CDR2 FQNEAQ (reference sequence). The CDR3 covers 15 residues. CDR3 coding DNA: TGTGCCAGCAGCCCCCGGGGGGGGAAGGGCTACGAGCAGTACTTC. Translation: CASSPRGGKGYEQYF.

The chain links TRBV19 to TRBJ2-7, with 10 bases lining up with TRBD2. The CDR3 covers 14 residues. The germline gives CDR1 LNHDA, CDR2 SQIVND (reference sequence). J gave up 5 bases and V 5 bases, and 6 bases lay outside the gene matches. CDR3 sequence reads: CASSLGLATNEQYF. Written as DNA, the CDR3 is TGTGCCAGTAGTTTGGGACTAGCGACGAACGAGCAGTACTTC.